Listed below are T cell receptor beta chains from one sample, sequenced in a study of T cells in Graves' hyperthyroidism and ophthalmopathy. A single record per CDR3 protein comes from TCRdb applying MiXCR to the multiplex PCR reads. The sample shows about 560,000 distinct CDR3 sequences, 16% of them seen only once. Sequencing was performed on blood. The receptors were gathered from a woman aged 18-29 years with Graves' hyperthyroidism. Each CDR3 is given without its conserved first and last residue.

V gene	J gene	CDR3 protein
TRBV29-1	TRBJ2-2	SGLGLANTGELF
TRBV19	TRBJ2-1	ASSISGRPGGSSYNEQF
TRBV12-3/TRBV12-4	TRBJ2-5	ASSLQAGPQTQY
TRBV5-1	TRBJ2-7	ASSGNTGIYYEQY
TRBV5-5	TRBJ1-2	ASSLAGDTAYGYT
TRBV20-1	TRBJ2-3	SARDGLGDTQY
TRBV7-9	TRBJ2-7	ASSFRFQGDEQY
TRBV7-2	TRBJ1-1	ASSLGAKWIHTEAF
TRBV6-1	TRBJ2-5	ASSALQGTQETQY
TRBV27	TRBJ1-5	ASSYTGGKQPQH
TRBV5-1	TRBJ1-1	ASSLVGQSVDTEAF
TRBV6-1	TRBJ2-7	ASLTSSYEQY
TRBV27	TRBJ1-4	ASSLVTGAEKLF
TRBV15	TRBJ2-7	ATSRDSGREQY
TRBV29-1	TRBJ2-5	SVVGGFRETQY
TRBV24-1	TRBJ1-1	ATSDTRTGPTEAF
TRBV6-1	TRBJ2-5	ASRGWREETQY
TRBV20-1	TRBJ2-1	SARLWTSGSFGFLRDEQF
TRBV3-1	TRBJ2-1	ASSRPPPADNEQF
TRBV7-8	TRBJ1-3	ASSPRSIAIY
TRBV29-1	TRBJ2-2	SGRRGNTGELF
TRBV7-9	TRBJ1-2	ASSQVLGYGYT
TRBV20-1	TRBJ2-5	SARVDREETQY